This T cell receptor (beta chain) was sequenced in a study of T cells after posttransplantation cyclophosphamide. Findings of the study overall: Tissue-infiltrating T cells from skin or gut overlapped little with blood T cells. Recipient CMV seropositivity and CMV reactivation strongly tracked TRB clonality. Later post-transplant blood repertoires were often dominated by donor CD8+ memory clones.

On this clone: Antigen: not known.

Only in-frame clones appear in the TCRdb table, and some are missing; sequencing was by immunoSEQ multiplex PCR. This sample has tens of thousands of clones, with roughly 92% found just once. The related graft donor's blood sample was taken on the day of bone marrow donation. V lost 3 bases, J lost 2 bases, and 3 bases stayed unmatched. From germline, CDR1 is SGHNT and CDR2 YYREEE (reference sequence). This CDR3 has 14 amino acids. Sequencing used PBMCs. The genes are TRBV5-4 and TRBJ2-5; the match to TRBD2 covers 8 bases. The sequence was obtained from a woman aged 45-59 years in good health and a related stem cell transplant donor. The CDR3 loop is CASSSRGGQETQYF. In DNA, the CDR3 is TGTGCCAGCAGCTCCCGGGGGGGTCAAGAGACCCAGTACTTC.